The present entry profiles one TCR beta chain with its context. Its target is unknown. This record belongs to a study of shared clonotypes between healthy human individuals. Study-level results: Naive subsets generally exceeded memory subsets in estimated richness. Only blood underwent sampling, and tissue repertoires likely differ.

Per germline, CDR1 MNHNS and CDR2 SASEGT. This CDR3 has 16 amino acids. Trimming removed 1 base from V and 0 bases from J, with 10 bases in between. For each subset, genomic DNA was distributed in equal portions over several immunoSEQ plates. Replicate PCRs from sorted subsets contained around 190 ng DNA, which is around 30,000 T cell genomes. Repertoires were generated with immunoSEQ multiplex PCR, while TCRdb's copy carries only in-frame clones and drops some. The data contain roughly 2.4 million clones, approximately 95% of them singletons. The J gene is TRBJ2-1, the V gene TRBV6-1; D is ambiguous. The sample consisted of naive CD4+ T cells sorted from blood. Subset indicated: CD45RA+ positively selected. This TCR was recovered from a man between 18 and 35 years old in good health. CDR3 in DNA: TGTGCCAGCAGTGAAGTTCTCTACGGCTCCTACAATGAGCAGTTCTTC. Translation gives CASSEVLYGSYNEQFF.